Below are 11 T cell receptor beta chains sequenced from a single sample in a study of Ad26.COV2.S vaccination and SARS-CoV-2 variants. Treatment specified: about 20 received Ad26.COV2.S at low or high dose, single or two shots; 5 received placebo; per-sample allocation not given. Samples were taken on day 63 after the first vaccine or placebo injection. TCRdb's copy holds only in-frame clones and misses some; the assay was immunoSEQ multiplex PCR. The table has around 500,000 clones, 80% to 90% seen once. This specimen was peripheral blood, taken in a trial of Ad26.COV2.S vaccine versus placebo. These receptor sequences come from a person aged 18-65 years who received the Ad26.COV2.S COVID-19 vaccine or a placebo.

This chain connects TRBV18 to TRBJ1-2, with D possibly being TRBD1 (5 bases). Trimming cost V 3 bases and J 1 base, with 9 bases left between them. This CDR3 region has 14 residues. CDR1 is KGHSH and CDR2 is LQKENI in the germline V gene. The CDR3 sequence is CASSPAQVNYGYTF. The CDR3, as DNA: TGTGCCAGCTCACCGGCACAGGTTAACTATGGCTACACCTTC.

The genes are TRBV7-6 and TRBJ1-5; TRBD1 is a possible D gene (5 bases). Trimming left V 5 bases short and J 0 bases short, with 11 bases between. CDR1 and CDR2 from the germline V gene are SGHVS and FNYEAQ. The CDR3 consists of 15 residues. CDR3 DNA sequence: TGTGCCAGCAGCCCGGGACCGGATAGCAATCAGCCCCAGCATTTT. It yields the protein CASSPGPDSNQPQHF.

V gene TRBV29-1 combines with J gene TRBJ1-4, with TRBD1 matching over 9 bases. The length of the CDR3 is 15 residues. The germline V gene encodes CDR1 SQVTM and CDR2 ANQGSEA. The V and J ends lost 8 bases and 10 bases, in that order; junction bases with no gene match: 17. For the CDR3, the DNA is TGCAGCATCCGTCCCGGGACAGGGTTACATGGAAAACTGTTTTTT. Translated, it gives CSIRPGTGLHGKLFF.

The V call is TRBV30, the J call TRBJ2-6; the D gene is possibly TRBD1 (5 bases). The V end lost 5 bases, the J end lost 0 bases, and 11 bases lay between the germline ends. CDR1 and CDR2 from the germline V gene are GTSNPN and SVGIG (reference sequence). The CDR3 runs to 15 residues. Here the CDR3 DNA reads TGTGCCTGGCTGGACACCTCCTCTGGGGCCAACGTCCTGACTTTC. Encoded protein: CAWLDTSSGANVLTF.

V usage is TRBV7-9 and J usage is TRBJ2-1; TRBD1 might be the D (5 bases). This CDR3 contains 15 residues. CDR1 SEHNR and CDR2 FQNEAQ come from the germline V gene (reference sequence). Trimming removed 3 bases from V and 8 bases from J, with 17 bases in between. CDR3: CASSFSRGFSYEQFF. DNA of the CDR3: TGTGCCAGCAGCTTTAGTAGGGGTTTCTCCTATGAGCAGTTCTTC.

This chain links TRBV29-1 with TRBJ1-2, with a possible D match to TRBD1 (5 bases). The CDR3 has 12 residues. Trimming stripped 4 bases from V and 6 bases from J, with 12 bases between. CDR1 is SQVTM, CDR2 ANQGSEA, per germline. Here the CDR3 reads CSVGGTWDGYTF. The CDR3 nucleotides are TGCAGCGTTGGGGGCACCTGGGATGGCTACACCTTC.

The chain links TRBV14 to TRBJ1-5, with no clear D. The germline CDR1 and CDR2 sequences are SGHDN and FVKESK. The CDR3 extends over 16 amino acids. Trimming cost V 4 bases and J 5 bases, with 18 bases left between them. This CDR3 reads CASSPRSGRVHQPQHF. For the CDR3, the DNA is TGTGCCAGCAGCCCCCGTTCGGGAAGGGTTCATCAGCCCCAGCATTTT.

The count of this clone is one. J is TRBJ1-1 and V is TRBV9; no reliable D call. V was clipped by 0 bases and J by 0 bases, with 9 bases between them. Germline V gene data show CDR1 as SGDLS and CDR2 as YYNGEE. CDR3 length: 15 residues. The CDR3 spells CASSVVGSVNTEAFF. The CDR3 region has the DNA TGTGCCAGCAGCGTAGTGGGTTCGGTGAACACTGAAGCTTTCTTT.

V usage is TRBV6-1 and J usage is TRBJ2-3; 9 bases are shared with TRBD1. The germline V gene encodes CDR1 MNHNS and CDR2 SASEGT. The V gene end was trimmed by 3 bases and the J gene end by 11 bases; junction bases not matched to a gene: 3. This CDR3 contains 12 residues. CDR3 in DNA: TGTGCCAGCAGTGAGGGACAGGGATTGCAGTATTTT. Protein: CASSEGQGLQYF.

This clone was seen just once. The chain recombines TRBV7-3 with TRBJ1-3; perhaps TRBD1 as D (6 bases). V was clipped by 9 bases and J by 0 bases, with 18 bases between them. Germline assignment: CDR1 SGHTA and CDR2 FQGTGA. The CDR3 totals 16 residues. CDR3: CASPRDTYLSGNTIYF. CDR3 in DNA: TGTGCCAGTCCCCGGGACACTTACCTCTCTGGAAACACCATATATTTT.

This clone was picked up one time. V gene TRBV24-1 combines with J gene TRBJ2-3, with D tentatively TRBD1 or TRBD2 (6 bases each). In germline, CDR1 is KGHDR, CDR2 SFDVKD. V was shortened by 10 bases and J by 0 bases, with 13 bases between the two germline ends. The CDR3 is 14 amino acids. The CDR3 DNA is TGTGCCACAAGTCAGGGGACTAGCACAGATACGCAGTATTTT. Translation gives CATSQGTSTDTQYF.